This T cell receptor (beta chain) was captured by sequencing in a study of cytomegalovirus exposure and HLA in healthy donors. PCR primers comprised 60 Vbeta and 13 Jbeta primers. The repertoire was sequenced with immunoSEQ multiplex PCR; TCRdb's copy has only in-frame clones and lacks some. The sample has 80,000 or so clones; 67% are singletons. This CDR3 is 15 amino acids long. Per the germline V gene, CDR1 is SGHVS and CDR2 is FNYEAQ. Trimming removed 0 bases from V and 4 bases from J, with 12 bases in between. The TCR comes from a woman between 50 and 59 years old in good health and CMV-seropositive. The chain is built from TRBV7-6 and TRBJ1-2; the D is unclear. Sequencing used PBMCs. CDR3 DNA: TGTGCCAGCAGCTTAGCTTCCGGTAGTCCCTATGGCTACACCTTC. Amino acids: CASSLASGSPYGYTF.